This TCR beta chain derives from a study of long-term antiretroviral therapy in people with HIV. Study findings and constraints: HIV repertoires covered narrower CDR3 length ranges than controls did.

This was the immunoSEQ v3.0 assay at survey level. The method was immunoSEQ multiplex PCR; TCRdb's version includes in-frame clones alone and lacks a portion of them. The sample yields roughly 16,000 clones, approximately 78% seen once. Trimming removed 3 bases from V and 0 bases from J, with 7 bases in between. The length of the CDR3 is 14 residues. The germline CDR1 and CDR2 sequences are MDHEN and SYDVKM. Participants who had HIV were, without exception, treated in the United States. About this clone itself: What it recognizes is unknown.

V usage is TRBV28 and J usage is TRBJ2-3; no definite D call. The receptor was derived from a young man with HIV. The sequencing here drew on unsorted PBMCs, taken 0.3 years after starting antiretroviral therapy. The CDR3 protein is CASSFTESTDTQYF. The CDR3 DNA is TGTGCCAGCAGTTTCACAGAAAGCACAGATACGCAGTATTTT.